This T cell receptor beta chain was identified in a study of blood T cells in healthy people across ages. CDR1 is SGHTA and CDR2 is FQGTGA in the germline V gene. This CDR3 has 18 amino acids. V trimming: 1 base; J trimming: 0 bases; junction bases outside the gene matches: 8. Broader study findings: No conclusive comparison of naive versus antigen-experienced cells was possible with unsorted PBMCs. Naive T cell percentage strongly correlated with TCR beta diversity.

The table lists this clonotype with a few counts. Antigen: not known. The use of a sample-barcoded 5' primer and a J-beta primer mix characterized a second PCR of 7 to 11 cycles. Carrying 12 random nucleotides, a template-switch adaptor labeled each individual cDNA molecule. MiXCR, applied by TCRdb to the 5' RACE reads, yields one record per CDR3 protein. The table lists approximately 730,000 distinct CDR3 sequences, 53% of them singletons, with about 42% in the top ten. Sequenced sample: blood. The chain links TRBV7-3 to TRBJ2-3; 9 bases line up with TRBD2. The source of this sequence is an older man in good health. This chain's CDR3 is CASSLIPRSGRSTDTQYF. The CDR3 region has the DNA TGTGCCAGCAGCTTAATTCCCCGGAGCGGGAGGAGCACAGATACGCAGTATTTT. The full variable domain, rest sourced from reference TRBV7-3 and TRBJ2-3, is GAGVSQTPSNKVTEKGKYVELRCDPISGHTALYWYRQSLGQGPEFLIYFQGTGAADDSGLPNDRFFAVRPEGSVSTLKIQRTERGDSAVYLCASSLIPRSGRSTDTQYFGPGTRLTVL.